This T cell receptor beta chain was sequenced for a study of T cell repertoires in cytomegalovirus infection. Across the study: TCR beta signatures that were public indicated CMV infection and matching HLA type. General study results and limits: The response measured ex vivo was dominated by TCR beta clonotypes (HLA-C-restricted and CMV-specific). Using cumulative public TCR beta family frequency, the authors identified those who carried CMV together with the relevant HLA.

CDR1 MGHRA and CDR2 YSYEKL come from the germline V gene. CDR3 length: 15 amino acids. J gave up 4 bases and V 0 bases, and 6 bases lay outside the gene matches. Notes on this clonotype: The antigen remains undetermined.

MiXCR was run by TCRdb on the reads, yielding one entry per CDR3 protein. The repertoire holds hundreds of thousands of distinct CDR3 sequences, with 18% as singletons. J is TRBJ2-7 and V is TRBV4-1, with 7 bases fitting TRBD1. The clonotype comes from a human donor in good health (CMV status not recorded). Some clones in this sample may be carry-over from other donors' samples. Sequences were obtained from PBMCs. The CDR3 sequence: CASSQERTGRYEQYF. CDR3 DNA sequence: TGCGCCAGCAGCCAAGAGCGGACAGGAAGGTACGAGCAGTACTTC.